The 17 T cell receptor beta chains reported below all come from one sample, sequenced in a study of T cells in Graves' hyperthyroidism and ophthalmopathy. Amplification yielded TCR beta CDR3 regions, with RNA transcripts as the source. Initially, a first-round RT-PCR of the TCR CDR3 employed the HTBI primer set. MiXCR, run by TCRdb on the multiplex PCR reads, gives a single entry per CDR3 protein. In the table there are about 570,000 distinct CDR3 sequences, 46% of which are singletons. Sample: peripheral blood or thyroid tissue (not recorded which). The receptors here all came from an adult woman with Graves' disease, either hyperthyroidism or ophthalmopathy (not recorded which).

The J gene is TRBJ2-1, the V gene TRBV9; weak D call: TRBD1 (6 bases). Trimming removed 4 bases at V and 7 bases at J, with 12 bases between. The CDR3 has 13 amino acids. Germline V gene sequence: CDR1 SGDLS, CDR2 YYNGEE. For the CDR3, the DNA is TGTGCCAGCAGCAAACCAGGGGAGAATGAGCAGTTCTTC. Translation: CASSKPGENEQFF.

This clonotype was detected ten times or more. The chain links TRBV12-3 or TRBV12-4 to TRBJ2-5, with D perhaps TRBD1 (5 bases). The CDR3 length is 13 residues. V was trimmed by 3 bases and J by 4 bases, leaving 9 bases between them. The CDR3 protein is CASSLGRAETQYF. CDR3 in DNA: TGTGCCAGCAGTTTGGGCAGGGCAGAGACCCAGTACTTC.

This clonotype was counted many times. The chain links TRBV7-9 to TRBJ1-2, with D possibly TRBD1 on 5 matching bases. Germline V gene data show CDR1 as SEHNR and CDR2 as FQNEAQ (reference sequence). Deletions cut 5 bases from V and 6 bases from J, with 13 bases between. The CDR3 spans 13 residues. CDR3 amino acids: CASSAGGRDGYTF. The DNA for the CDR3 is TGTGCCAGCAGCGCGGGGGGAAGGGATGGCTACACCTTC. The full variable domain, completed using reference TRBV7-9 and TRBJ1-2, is DTGVSQNPRHKITKRGQNVTFRCDPISEHNRLYWYRQTLGQGPEFLTYFQNEAQLEKSRLLSDRFSAERPKGSFSTLEIQRTEQGDSAMYLCASSAGGRDGYTFGSGTRLTVV.

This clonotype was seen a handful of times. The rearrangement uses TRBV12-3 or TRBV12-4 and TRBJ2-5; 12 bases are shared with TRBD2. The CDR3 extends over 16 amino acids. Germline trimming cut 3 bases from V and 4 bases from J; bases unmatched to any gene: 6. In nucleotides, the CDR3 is TGTGCCAGCAGTTTTTCCCTAGCGGGAGGGCGAGAGACCCAGTACTTC. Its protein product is CASSFSLAGGRETQYF.

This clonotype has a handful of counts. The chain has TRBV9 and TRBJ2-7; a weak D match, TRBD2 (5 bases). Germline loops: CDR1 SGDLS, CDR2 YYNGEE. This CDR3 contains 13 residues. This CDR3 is CASRDPGSYEQYF. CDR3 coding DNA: TGTGCTAGCCGGGATCCAGGATCCTACGAGCAGTACTTC. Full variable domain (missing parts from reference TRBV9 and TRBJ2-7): DSGVTQTPKHLITATGQRVTLRCSPRSGDLSVYWYQQSLDQGLQFLIQYYNGEERAKGNILERFSAQQFPDLHSELNLSSLELGDSALYFCASRDPGSYEQYFGPGTRLTVT.

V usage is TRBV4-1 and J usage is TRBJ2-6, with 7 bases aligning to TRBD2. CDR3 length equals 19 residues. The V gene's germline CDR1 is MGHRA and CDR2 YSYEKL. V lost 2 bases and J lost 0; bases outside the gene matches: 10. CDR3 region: CASSQFMRGGSSGANVLTF. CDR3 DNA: TGCGCCAGCAGCCAATTTATGCGCGGGGGAAGCTCTGGGGCCAACGTCCTGACTTTC.

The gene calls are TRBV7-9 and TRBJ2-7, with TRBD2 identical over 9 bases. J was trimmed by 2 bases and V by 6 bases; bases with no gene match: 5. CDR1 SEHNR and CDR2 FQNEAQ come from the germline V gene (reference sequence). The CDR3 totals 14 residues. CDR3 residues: CASRWLAGTYEQYF. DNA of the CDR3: TGTGCCAGCAGATGGCTAGCGGGGACCTACGAGCAGTACTTC.

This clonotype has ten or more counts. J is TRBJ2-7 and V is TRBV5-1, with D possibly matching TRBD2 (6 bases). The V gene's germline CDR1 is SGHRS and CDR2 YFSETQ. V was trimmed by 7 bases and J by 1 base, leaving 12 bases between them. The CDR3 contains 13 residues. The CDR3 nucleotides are TGCGCCAGCGGGAATAGCGGATCCTACGAGCAGTACTTC. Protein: CASGNSGSYEQYF.

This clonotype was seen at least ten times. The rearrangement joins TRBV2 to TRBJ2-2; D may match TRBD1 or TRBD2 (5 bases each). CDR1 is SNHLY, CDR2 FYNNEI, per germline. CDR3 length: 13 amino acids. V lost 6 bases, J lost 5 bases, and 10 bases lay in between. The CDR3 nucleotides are TGTGCCAGCAGCGGGACGGTGACCGGGGAGCTGTTTTTT. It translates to CASSGTVTGELFF.

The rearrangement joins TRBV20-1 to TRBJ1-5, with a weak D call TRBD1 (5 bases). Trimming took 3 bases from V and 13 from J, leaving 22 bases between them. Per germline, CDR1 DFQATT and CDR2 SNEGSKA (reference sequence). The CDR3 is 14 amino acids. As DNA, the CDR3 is TGCAGTGCTAGGCAGGGACTAGCCGTGGATACGCAGCATTTT. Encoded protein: CSARQGLAVDTQHF.

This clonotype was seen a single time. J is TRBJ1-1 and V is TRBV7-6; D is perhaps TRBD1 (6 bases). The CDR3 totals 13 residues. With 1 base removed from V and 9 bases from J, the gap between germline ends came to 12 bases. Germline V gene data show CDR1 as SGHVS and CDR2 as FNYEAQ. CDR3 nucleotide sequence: TGTGCCAGCAGCTTAGTGGTGGGGGCGAAAGCTTTCTTT. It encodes CASSLVVGAKAFF.

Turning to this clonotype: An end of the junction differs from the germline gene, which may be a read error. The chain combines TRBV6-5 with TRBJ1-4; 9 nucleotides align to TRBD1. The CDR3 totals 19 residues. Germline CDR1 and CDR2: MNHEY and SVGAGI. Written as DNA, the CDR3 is TGTGCCGGCAGCCATCGGGCCTACAGGGGGCCATCGACTAATGAAAAACTGTTTTTT. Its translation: CAGSHRAYRGPSTNEKLFF.

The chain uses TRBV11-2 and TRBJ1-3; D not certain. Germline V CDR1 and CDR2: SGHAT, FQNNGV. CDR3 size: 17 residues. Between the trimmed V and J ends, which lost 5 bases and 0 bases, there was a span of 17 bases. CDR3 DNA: TGTGCCAGCAGCCCGCGATTCGATTGGGCCTCTGGAAACACCATATATTTT. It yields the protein CASSPRFDWASGNTIYF.

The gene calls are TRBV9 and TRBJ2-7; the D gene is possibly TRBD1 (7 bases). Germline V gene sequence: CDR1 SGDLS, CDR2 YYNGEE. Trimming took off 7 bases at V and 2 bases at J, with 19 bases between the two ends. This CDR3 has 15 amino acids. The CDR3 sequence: CASRRGTVDTYEQYF. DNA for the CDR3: TGTGCCAGCCGACGCGGGACAGTGGATACCTACGAGCAGTACTTC. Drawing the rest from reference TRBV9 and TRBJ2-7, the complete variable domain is DSGVTQTPKHLITATGQRVTLRCSPRSGDLSVYWYQQSLDQGLQFLIQYYNGEERAKGNILERFSAQQFPDLHSELNLSSLELGDSALYFCASRRGTVDTYEQYFGPGTRLTVT.

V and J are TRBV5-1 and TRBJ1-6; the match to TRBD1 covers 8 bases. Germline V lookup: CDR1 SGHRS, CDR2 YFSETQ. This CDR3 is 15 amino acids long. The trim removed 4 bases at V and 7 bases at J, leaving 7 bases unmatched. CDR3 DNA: TGCGCCAGCAGCCACGGACAGGGCATAAATTCACCCCTCCACTTT. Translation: CASSHGQGINSPLHF.

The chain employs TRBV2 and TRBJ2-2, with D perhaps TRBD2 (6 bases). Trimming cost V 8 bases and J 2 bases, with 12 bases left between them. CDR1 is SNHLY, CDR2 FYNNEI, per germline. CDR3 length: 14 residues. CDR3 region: CASEKGLNTGELFF. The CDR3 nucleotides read TGTGCCAGCGAGAAGGGACTTAACACCGGGGAGCTGTTTTTT.

The CDR3 region is CATSSIPSSYEQYF. The CDR3 nucleotides are TGTGCCACCAGCTCGATACCCAGCTCCTACGAGCAGTACTTC. The chain combines TRBV15 with TRBJ2-7; no firm D call. Germline V CDR1 and CDR2: LNHNV, YYDKDF (reference sequence). The CDR3 runs to 14 residues. V lost 5 bases and J lost 0, with 11 bases in between.